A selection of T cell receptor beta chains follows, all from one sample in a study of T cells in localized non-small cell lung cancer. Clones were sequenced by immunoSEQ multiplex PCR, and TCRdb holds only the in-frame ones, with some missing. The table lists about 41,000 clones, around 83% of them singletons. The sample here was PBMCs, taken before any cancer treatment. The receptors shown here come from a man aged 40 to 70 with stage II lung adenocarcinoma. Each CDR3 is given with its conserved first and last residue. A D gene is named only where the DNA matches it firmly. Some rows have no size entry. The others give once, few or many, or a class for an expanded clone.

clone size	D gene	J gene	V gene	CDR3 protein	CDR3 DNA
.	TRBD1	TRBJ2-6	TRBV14	CASSQYTGTGIFSGANVLTF	TGTGCCAGCAGCCAATACACCGGGACAGGGATTTTCTCTGGGGCCAACGTCCTGACTTTC
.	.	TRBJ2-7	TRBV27	CASSSPDRYSYEQYF	TGTGCCAGCAGTTCCCCGGACAGATACTCCTACGAGCAGTACTTC
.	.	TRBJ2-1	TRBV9	CASSREPRDEQFF	TGTGCCAGCAGCCGCGAACCACGGGATGAGCAGTTCTTC
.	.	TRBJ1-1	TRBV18	CASSSTDLNTEAFF	TGTGCCAGCTCATCGACAGATCTGAACACTGAAGCTTTCTTT
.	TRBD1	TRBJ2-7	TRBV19	CASSAGTGGYEQYF	TGTGCCAGTAGTGCCGGGACAGGGGGCTACGAGCAGTACTTC
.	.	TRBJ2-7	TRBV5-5	CASSLEGTQLMSEQYF	TGTGCCAGCAGCTTGGAAGGGACTCAACTTATGAGCGAGCAGTACTTC
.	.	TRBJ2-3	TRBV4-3	CASSQDPVTSPDTQYF	TGCGCCAGCAGCCAAGATCCGGTGACTAGTCCAGATACGCAGTATTTT
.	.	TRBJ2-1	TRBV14	CASSHPQQSYNEQFF	TGTGCCAGCAGCCACCCCCAGCAATCCTACAATGAGCAGTTCTTC
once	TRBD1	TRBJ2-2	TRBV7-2	CASNPLGGPGELFF	TGTGCCAGCAACCCTTTAGGGGGCCCCGGGGAGCTGTTTTTT
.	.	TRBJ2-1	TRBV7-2	CASSFGYDEQFF	TGTGCCAGCAGCTTTGGTTACGATGAGCAGTTCTTC
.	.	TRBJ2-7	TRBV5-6	CASSGPRGTYEQYF	TGTGCCAGCAGCGGCCCGAGGGGGACCTACGAGCAGTACTTC
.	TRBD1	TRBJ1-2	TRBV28	CASRTGTEEGYTF	TGTGCCAGCAGGACAGGGACAGAGGAGGGCTACACCTTC
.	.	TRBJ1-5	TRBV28	CASSHDSLGTQHF	TGTGCCAGCAGTCATGACAGCTTGGGGACCCAGCATTTT
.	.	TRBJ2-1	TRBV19	CASSIRGVEQFF	TGTGCCAGTAGTATTCGGGGAGTTGAGCAGTTCTTC
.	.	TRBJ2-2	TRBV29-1	CSVADRNTGELFF	TGCAGCGTCGCGGACCGAAACACCGGGGAGCTGTTTTTT
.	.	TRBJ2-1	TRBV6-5	CASSLQGSNEQFF	TGTGCCAGCAGTCTACAGGGTTCGAATGAGCAGTTCTTC
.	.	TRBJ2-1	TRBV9	CASGPPVGARYEQFF	TGTGCCAGCGGTCCTCCGGTAGGGGCGCGTTATGAGCAGTTCTTC
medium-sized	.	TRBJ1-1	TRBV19	CASSRGTEAFF	TGTGCCAGTAGTCGAGGCACTGAAGCTTTCTTT
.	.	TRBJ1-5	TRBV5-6	CASSRYQSGNSNQPQHF	TGTGCCAGCAGCCGATATCAGTCAGGAAATAGCAATCAGCCCCAGCATTTT
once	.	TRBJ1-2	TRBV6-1	CASTLNRVGGYTF	TGTGCCAGCACCTTAAACAGGGTCGGCGGCTACACCTTC
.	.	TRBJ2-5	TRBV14	CASSQVAEETQYF	TGTGCCAGCAGCCAGGTAGCGGAAGAGACCCAGTACTTC
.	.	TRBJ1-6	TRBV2	CASFRDGSPLHF	TGTGCCAGCTTCCGGGACGGTTCACCCCTCCACTTT
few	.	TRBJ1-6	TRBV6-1	CASSEGTAYNSPLHF	TGTGCCAGCAGTGAAGGGACAGCTTATAATTCACCCCTCCACTTT
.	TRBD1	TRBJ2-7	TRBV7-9	CASSSTRGQLTPSYEQYF	TGTGCCAGCAGCTCCACCCGGGGACAGCTGACCCCTTCCTACGAGCAGTACTTC
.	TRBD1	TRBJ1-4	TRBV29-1	CSVEDLGQGYEKLFF	TGCAGCGTTGAAGATCTGGGACAGGGGTATGAAAAACTGTTTTTT
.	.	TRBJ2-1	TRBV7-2	CASSYWGEQFF	TGTGCCAGCAGCTATTGGGGTGAGCAGTTCTTC